A single sample is the source of the 10 T cell receptor beta chains below, sequenced in a study of vaccination effects on CD4 cells after COVID-19. Their antigens are not known. Assay used: immunoSEQ multiplex PCR; TCRdb lists only in-frame clones, some missing. The table has 25,000 to 30,000 clones, roughly 74% seen once. Using viral peptide pools, the ViraFEST assay grew out antigen-specific CD4+ T cells prior to sequencing. Isolating CD4+ T cells followed more than 9 days of culture. Vaccine recipients, nucleocapsid antibody negative, had no prior SARS-CoV-2 infection. The specimen comprised CD4+ T cells from PBMCs cultured with HCoV-NL63 spike peptides, sampled before COVID-19 vaccination. Receptors were obtained from a human donor who received a COVID-19 vaccine.

V is TRBV15 and J is TRBJ2-5; perhaps TRBD1 as D (7 bases). This CDR3 comprises 15 residues. V was trimmed by 0 bases and J by 5 bases, leaving 13 bases between them. CDR1 and CDR2 from the germline V gene are LNHNV and YYDKDF (reference sequence). CDR3 sequence reads: CATSRDSTGRETQYF. CDR3 DNA sequence: TGTGCCACCAGCAGAGACTCGACAGGGAGGGAGACCCAGTACTTC. The full variable domain, rest sourced from reference TRBV15 and TRBJ2-5, is DAMVIQNPRYQVTQFGKPVTLSCSQTLNHNVMYWYQQKSSQAPKLLFHYYDKDFNNEADTPDNFQSRRPNTSFCFLDIRSPGLGDTAMYLCATSRDSTGRETQYFGPGTRLLVL.

The gene calls are TRBV7-9 and TRBJ1-4; D unclear. V dropped 3 bases and J dropped 4 bases, with 12 bases sitting between them. In germline, CDR1 is SEHNR, CDR2 FQNEAQ (reference sequence). This CDR3 spans 15 amino acids. The CDR3 spells CASSFGLGDNEKLFF. The DNA for the CDR3 is TGTGCCAGCAGCTTCGGACTCGGCGATAATGAAAAACTGTTTTTT.

The chain has TRBV4-1 and TRBJ2-1; no definite D call. Germline CDR1 MGHRA, CDR2 YSYEKL. The CDR3 runs 13 residues. V was cut by 2 bases and J by 7 bases, with 9 bases left in between. The CDR3: CASSQPGRNEQFF. In nucleotides, the CDR3 is TGCGCCAGCAGCCAACCCGGAAGAAATGAGCAGTTCTTC.

This clone has more than one count but fewer than ten. The rearrangement uses TRBV7-2 and TRBJ2-7; D gene unclear. Deletions cut 1 base from V and 3 bases from J, with 4 bases between. Germline-derived CDR1 and CDR2 are SGHTA and FQGNSA. The CDR3 runs 12 residues. This CDR3 reads CASSLESYEQYF. The CDR3 DNA sequence: TGTGCCAGCAGCTTAGAAAGCTACGAGCAGTACTTC.

The V gene is TRBV5-1, the J gene TRBJ2-3; no reliable D call. The germline V gene encodes CDR1 SGHRS and CDR2 YFSETQ. Trimming removed 2 bases at V and 6 bases at J, with 13 bases between. The length of the CDR3 is 14 residues. In DNA form, the CDR3 reads TGCGCCAGCAGCTTCAGTCCCCTGGGGGATACGCAGTATTTT. This gives the protein CASSFSPLGDTQYF.

The chain carries TRBV12-3 or TRBV12-4 and TRBJ2-3; D remains unclear. V lost 5 bases and J lost 4, with 10 bases in between. This CDR3 is built from 13 residues. The CDR3 loop reads CASSPQYPDTQYF. The CDR3 DNA follows: TGTGCCAGCAGTCCCCAATACCCAGATACGCAGTATTTT.

This chain uses TRBV7-2 with TRBJ2-4, with D unclear. Trimming pared 2 bases from V and 3 bases from J, leaving 5 bases between. The CDR3 contains 13 residues. CDR1 and CDR2 (germline): SGHTA, FQGNSA. Written as DNA, the CDR3 is TGTGCCAGCAGCTTATTCGTCAAAAACATTCAGTACTTC. It specifies CASSLFVKNIQYF.

The CDR3 DNA is TGTGCCACCAGCATCGGGACAGGGAACACTGAAGCTTTCTTT. Amino acids: CATSIGTGNTEAFF. The V gene is TRBV15, the J gene TRBJ1-1, with TRBD1 identical over 8 bases. V dropped 4 bases and J dropped 1; count of bases not matched to a gene: 2. The CDR3 totals 14 residues. Germline loops: CDR1 LNHNV, CDR2 YYDKDF (reference sequence).

The CDR3 loop reads CATSPMDRWVAFF. The CDR3 DNA follows: TGTGCCACCAGCCCTATGGACAGGTGGGTAGCTTTCTTT. This rearrangement joins TRBV15 to TRBJ1-1, with TRBD1 matching 7 bases. This CDR3 is 13 amino acids long. The junction had 10 bases not matched to a gene; V was cut back by 5 bases and J by 10 bases. Germline loops: CDR1 LNHNV, CDR2 YYDKDF (reference sequence).

The chain uses TRBV28 and TRBJ2-5, with 8 bases identical to TRBD2. The V gene's germline CDR1 is MDHEN and CDR2 SYDVKM. V lost 4 bases and J lost 5; bases outside the gene matches: 3. CDR3 length equals 13 residues. The CDR3 nucleotides are TGTGCCAGCAGTTCCGGGGGGGTTGAGACCCAGTACTTC. It codes for CASSSGGVETQYF.